The 26 T cell receptor beta chains below were found in one sample sequenced in a study of Ad26.COV2.S vaccination and SARS-CoV-2 variants. Treatment given: around 19 received Ad26.COV2.S at low or high dose, single or two shots; roughly five received placebo; per-sample allocation not given. The study sampled participants on day 63 after the first vaccine or placebo injection. Profiled with immunoSEQ multiplex PCR; TCRdb holds only in-frame clones, not every one. The table has hundreds of thousands of clones, roughly 84% seen once. The starting material was peripheral blood, obtained in a trial of Ad26.COV2.S vaccine versus placebo. The receptor set was obtained from a person between 18 and 65 years old who received the Ad26.COV2.S COVID-19 vaccine or a placebo.

V gene TRBV30 combines with J gene TRBJ2-3; 7 nucleotides match TRBD1. CDR1 and CDR2 (germline): GTSNPN, SVGIG (reference sequence). The junction had 6 bases not matched to a gene; V was cut back by 5 bases and J by 4 bases. The CDR3 covers 13 residues. The CDR3 DNA sequence: TGTGCCTGGGACAGGGCCCGCGCAGATACGCAGTATTTT. Translated, it gives CAWDRARADTQYF.

The chain carries TRBV7-6 and TRBJ1-1; D may be TRBD1 (5 bases). Per germline, CDR1 SGHVS and CDR2 FNYEAQ. Trimming removed 6 bases at V and 2 bases at J, with 13 bases between. This CDR3 is 14 amino acids long. CDR3 DNA sequence: TGTGCCAGCAGTCCCGAGAGGGGAAACACTGAAGCTTTCTTT. Protein: CASSPERGNTEAFF.

The J gene is TRBJ2-7, the V gene TRBV5-4, with TRBD2 as a possible D gene (6 bases). The CDR3 extends over 16 amino acids. The V end lost 1 base, the J end lost 3 bases, and 17 bases lay between the germline ends. Germline CDR1 reads SGHNT; CDR2 reads YYREEE (reference sequence). CDR3 sequence reads: CASSLRGGEGGYEQYF. The CDR3 DNA reads as TGTGCCAGCAGCTTGCGTGGAGGGGAAGGAGGCTACGAGCAGTACTTC.

V usage is TRBV3-1 (or the pseudogene TRBV3-2) and J usage is TRBJ1-2, with 7 bases matching TRBD1. Trimming at V came to 4 bases and at J to 5 bases, leaving 7 bases not matched to a gene. The CDR3 is 14 residues long. Germline V gene data show CDR1 as LGHDT and CDR2 as YNNKEL (reference sequence). The CDR3 reads CASSLRQGRYGYTF. CDR3 DNA: TGTGCCAGCAGCCTCCGACAGGGACGGTATGGCTACACCTTC.

The chain carries TRBV12-3 or TRBV12-4 and TRBJ1-2; D is ambiguous. The CDR3 has 12 residues. Trimming left V 4 bases short and J 8 bases short, with 11 bases between. CDR3 in DNA: TGTGCCAGCAGTTCTATGGACCCAGGCTACACCTTC. Its translation is CASSSMDPGYTF.

This clone was detected once. The chain uses TRBV7-6 and TRBJ1-1; 7 nucleotides align to TRBD1. With V trimmed by 5 bases and J by 5 bases, 5 bases remained unmatched. CDR3 length: 13 residues. Looked up from germline, CDR1 is SGHVS and CDR2 is FNYEAQ. DNA for the CDR3: TGTGCCAGCAGCCCAAGACAGGGTACTGAAGCTTTCTTT. Its translation is CASSPRQGTEAFF.

The chain uses TRBV9 and TRBJ1-1, with TRBD1 matching over 7 bases. Germline CDR1 SGDLS, CDR2 YYNGEE. The V and J ends lost 3 bases and 0 bases, in that order; junction bases with no gene match: 5. This CDR3 has 15 residues. CDR3 protein: CASSARTGMNTEAFF. For the CDR3, the DNA is TGTGCCAGCAGCGCCAGGACAGGCATGAACACTGAAGCTTTCTTT.

The chain carries TRBV2 and TRBJ1-2; 9 nucleotides agree with TRBD1. Germline lookup yields CDR1 SNHLY and CDR2 FYNNEI. The J segment lost 3 bases and the V segment lost 9 bases, leaving 5 bases of the junction unmatched. The CDR3 is made up of 13 amino acids. CDR3 amino acids: CARTGGVDYGYTF. The CDR3 nucleotides read TGTGCCAGAACAGGGGGCGTCGACTATGGCTACACCTTC.

The gene calls are TRBV27 and TRBJ1-5; TRBD1 aligns across 7 bases. V lost 5 bases and J lost 7; bases outside the gene matches: 11. Germline CDR1 and CDR2: MNHEY and SMNVEV (reference sequence). The CDR3 runs to 15 residues. The DNA for the CDR3 is TGTGCCAGCAGTCCATCGGACAGGCTGAGCCAGCCCCAGCATTTT. It translates to CASSPSDRLSQPQHF.

The sample holds a few counts of this clone. The chain has TRBV7-2 and TRBJ1-6, with unresolved D. The CDR3 covers 15 residues. From germline, CDR1 is SGHTA and CDR2 FQGNSA. Trimming left V 2 bases short and J 8 bases short, with 13 bases between. For the CDR3, the DNA is TGTGCCAGCAGCTTATTGGGGAAGCCGGATTCACCCCTCCACTTT. It specifies CASSLLGKPDSPLHF.

The chain couples TRBV4-3 to TRBJ1-4; D ambiguous. The CDR3 is 16 residues long. Trimming shortened V by 1 base and J by 6 bases, and 15 bases separated the two germline ends. Looked up from germline, CDR1 is LGHNA and CDR2 is YSLEER. As DNA, the CDR3 is TGCGCCAGCAGCCAAGGAGTGGGCGGTACCGATGAAAAACTGTTTTTT. Its protein is CASSQGVGGTDEKLFF.

As concerns this clone: The sample carries other DNA sequences with the same CDR3. The gene calls are TRBV12-3 or TRBV12-4 and TRBJ1-1; D might be TRBD1 (6 bases). This CDR3 region has 13 residues. Trimming pared 3 bases from V and 1 base from J, leaving 6 bases between. CDR3 amino acids: CASSFRGNTEAFF. In DNA form, the CDR3 reads TGTGCCAGCAGTTTCAGGGGGAACACTGAAGCTTTCTTT.

The chain is built from TRBV7-6 and TRBJ2-2; 7 positions agree with TRBD1. From germline, CDR1 is SGHVS and CDR2 FNYEAQ. Losses at the gene ends were 6 bases for V and 7 bases for J; bases not matched to a gene: 5. The CDR3 covers 13 residues. In DNA, the CDR3 is TGTGCCAGCAGTCCATCAGGGGGCGGGGAGCTGTTTTTT. This translates into CASSPSGGGELFF.

This clone was seen more than once but under ten times. CDR3 sequence (DNA): TGTGCCAGCAGCTTAGCGGGGGCAGATGCCAATGAAAAACTGTTTTTT. This gives the protein CASSLAGADANEKLFF. This chain links TRBV7-2 with TRBJ1-4; D possibly corresponds to TRBD1 (6 bases). Trimming took 0 bases from V and 5 from J, leaving 13 bases between them. The V gene's germline CDR1 is SGHTA and CDR2 FQGNSA. This CDR3 spans 16 amino acids. The full variable domain, in which reference TRBV7-2 and TRBJ1-4 provide the parts outside the CDR3, is GAGVSQSPSNKVTEKGKDVELRCDPISGHTALYWYRQSLGQGLEFLIYFQGNSAPDKSGLPSDRFSAERTGGSVSTLTIQRTQQEDSAVYLCASSLAGADANEKLFFGSGTQLSVL.

The chain employs TRBV6-6 and TRBJ2-2; perhaps TRBD2 as D (5 bases). Trimming cost V 7 bases and J 2 bases, with 14 bases left between them. The CDR3 is 15 amino acids. Germline assignment: CDR1 MNHNY and CDR2 SVGAGI (reference sequence). The CDR3 coding sequence is TGTGCCAGCACCAAGACTATCACTAACACCGGGGAGCTGTTTTTT. Protein sequence: CASTKTITNTGELFF.

V and J are TRBV7-9 and TRBJ1-1; no firm D call. The V and J ends lost 5 bases and 3 bases respectively, with 19 bases between them. The CDR3 totals 16 residues. CDR1 is SEHNR, CDR2 FQNEAQ, per germline (reference sequence). DNA for the CDR3: TGTGCCAGCAGCCACCTGTCGGTATCTAAGGACACTGAAGCTTTCTTT. This encodes CASSHLSVSKDTEAFF.

This clone was recorded a few times. This chain uses TRBV30 with TRBJ1-1; possibly TRBD1 for D (5 bases). Germline loops: CDR1 GTSNPN, CDR2 SVGIG (reference sequence). V gave up 4 bases and J gave up 5 bases, with 14 bases separating them. The CDR3 loop spans 13 amino acids. CDR3 sequence (DNA): TGTGCCTGGACGGCAGGGCGGTGGACTGAAGCTTTCTTT. As protein: CAWTAGRWTEAFF.

V and J are TRBV30 and TRBJ1-1; D is unclear. This CDR3 has 15 amino acids. Trimming removed 0 bases from V and 4 bases from J, with 15 bases in between. The germline gives CDR1 GTSNPN, CDR2 SVGIG (reference sequence). The CDR3 sequence: CAWSVSVRATTEAFF. The CDR3 nucleotides are TGTGCCTGGAGTGTATCGGTTCGGGCAACCACTGAAGCTTTCTTT. The complete variable domain, with remaining parts taken from reference TRBV30 and TRBJ1-1, reads SQTIHQWPATLVQPVGSPLSLECTVEGTSNPNLYWYRQAAGRGLQLLFYSVGIGQISSEVPQNLSASRPQDRQFILSSKKLLLSDSGFYLCAWSVSVRATTEAFFGQGTRLTVV.

The chain recombines TRBV30 with TRBJ2-1, with D possibly TRBD2 on 5 matching bases. CDR3 length equals 12 residues. The V gene's germline CDR1 is GTSNPN and CDR2 SVGIG (reference sequence). With 5 bases removed from V and 7 bases from J, the gap between germline ends came to 12 bases. DNA for the CDR3: TGTGCCTGGGAAGGACTTACGAATGAGCAGTTCTTC. It codes for CAWEGLTNEQFF. The entire variable domain, with the rest obtained from reference TRBV30 and TRBJ2-1, is as follows: SQTIHQWPATLVQPVGSPLSLECTVEGTSNPNLYWYRQAAGRGLQLLFYSVGIGQISSEVPQNLSASRPQDRQFILSSKKLLLSDSGFYLCAWEGLTNEQFFGPGTRLTVL.

The genes are TRBV19 and TRBJ1-2; TRBD1 might be the D (5 bases). The V end lost 1 base, the J end lost 3 bases, and 6 bases lay between the germline ends. Germline CDR1 is LNHDA and CDR2 is SQIVND (reference sequence). The CDR3 is 13 amino acids. The CDR3 reads CASSIGQYYGYTF. CDR3 coding DNA: TGTGCCAGTAGTATAGGACAGTACTATGGCTACACCTTC.

The chain couples TRBV6-1 to TRBJ2-2; D gene uncertain. With 2 bases removed from V and 9 bases from J, the gap between germline ends came to 4 bases. The CDR3 has 11 residues. The V gene's germline CDR1 is MNHNS and CDR2 SASEGT. This CDR3 is CASSENRELFF. DNA of the CDR3: TGTGCCAGCAGTGAAAATAGGGAGCTGTTTTTT.

This clone was seen a single time. The rearrangement links TRBV6-2 or TRBV6-3 to TRBJ2-3; D possibly corresponds to TRBD2 (6 bases). Per the germline V gene, CDR1 is MNHEY and CDR2 is SVGEGT. This CDR3 is built from 15 residues. With 2 bases removed from V and 6 bases from J, the gap between germline ends came to 15 bases. The CDR3, as DNA: TGTGCCAGCAGTTACAGCGGCGGGGCCCCCGATACGCAGTATTTT. Its translation is CASSYSGGAPDTQYF.

V and J are TRBV3-1 (or the pseudogene TRBV3-2) and TRBJ1-1, with TRBD1 as a possible D gene (5 bases). Germline V CDR1 and CDR2: LGHDT, YNNKEL (reference sequence). V dropped 5 bases and J dropped 0 bases, with 7 bases sitting between them. CDR3 size: 13 residues. The CDR3 region has the DNA TGTGCCAGCAGCGACAGCATGAACACTGAAGCTTTCTTT. It encodes CASSDSMNTEAFF.

V usage is TRBV10-2 and J usage is TRBJ2-1, with 7 bases that match TRBD2. V dropped 5 bases and J dropped 5; count of bases not matched to a gene: 9. Germline V gene lookup returns CDR1 WSHSY and CDR2 SAAADI. The CDR3 is 15 amino acids. This CDR3 is CASSQARDYNNEQFF. CDR3 coding DNA: TGCGCCAGCAGTCAGGCCCGGGACTACAACAATGAGCAGTTCTTC.

The chain is built from TRBV3-1 (or the pseudogene TRBV3-2) and TRBJ1-2; TRBD1 aligns across 8 bases. The CDR3 has 16 amino acids. Germline assignment: CDR1 LGHDT and CDR2 YNNKEL (reference sequence). Trimming took 3 bases from V and 4 from J; bases not matched to a gene: 10. The CDR3 spells CASSQIRTGKIYGYTF. As DNA, the CDR3 is TGTGCCAGCAGCCAGATACGGACAGGGAAAATCTATGGCTACACCTTC.

The rearrangement uses TRBV6-1 and TRBJ2-1; D gene unclear. From germline, CDR1 is MNHNS and CDR2 SASEGT. V lost 3 bases, J lost 3 bases, and 9 bases lay in between. The CDR3 runs 14 residues. The CDR3 protein is CASSDSFYYNEQFF. The CDR3 DNA follows: TGTGCCAGCAGTGATTCTTTCTACTACAATGAGCAGTTCTTC.